This paragraph covers one T cell receptor beta chain sequence. This entry belongs to a study of T cells expressing NK-cell markers. TCRdb reprocessed the 5' RACE reads and stores each CDR3 protein as one record, lacking DNA. This listing includes more than 400,000 distinct CDR3 sequences. This TCR derives from a woman between 18 and 70 years old in good health. Input material: blood T cells: a sorted CD56 or NKG2C T cell subset, CD4+ or CD8+ T cells, or bulk PBMC T cells (not recorded which).

The CDR3 loop reads CASREPGLALTGELFF. The chain combines TRBV7-9 with TRBJ2-2; absent DNA, TCRdb's TRBD2 call cannot be checked. The CDR3 has 16 residues. Germline CDR1 reads SEHNR; CDR2 reads FQNEAQ (reference sequence).